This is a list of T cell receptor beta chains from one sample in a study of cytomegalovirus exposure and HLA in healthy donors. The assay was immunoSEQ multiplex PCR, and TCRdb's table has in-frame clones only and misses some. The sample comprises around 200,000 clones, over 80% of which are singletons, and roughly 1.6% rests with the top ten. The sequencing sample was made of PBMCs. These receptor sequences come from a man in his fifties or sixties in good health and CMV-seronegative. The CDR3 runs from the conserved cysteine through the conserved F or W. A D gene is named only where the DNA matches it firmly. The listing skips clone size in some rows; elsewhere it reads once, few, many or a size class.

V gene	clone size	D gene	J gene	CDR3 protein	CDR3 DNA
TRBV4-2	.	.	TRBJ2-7	CASSQDPGF	TGTGCCAGCAGCCAAGATCCAGGATTC
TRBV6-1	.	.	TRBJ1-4	CASSEAGGGHNEKLFF	TGTGCCAGCAGTGAAGCGGGAGGGGGTCACAATGAAAAACTGTTTTTT
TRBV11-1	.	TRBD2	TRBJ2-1	CASSASPGGYNEQFF	TGTGCCAGCAGCGCCTCCCCGGGGGGGTACAATGAGCAGTTCTTC
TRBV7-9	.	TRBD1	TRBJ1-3	CASSASRDRGDNTIYF	TGTGCCAGCAGCGCGTCCCGGGACAGGGGAGACAACACCATATATTTT
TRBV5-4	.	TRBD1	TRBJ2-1	CASSSTGTGDYNEQFF	TGTGCCAGCAGCTCCACCGGGACAGGGGACTACAATGAGCAGTTCTTC
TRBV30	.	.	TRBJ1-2	CALNLGGLYGYTF	TGTGCCTTAAACCTAGGGGGTCTCTATGGCTACACCTTC
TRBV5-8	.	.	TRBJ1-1	CASSLGQYMNTEAFF	TGTGCCAGCAGCTTGGGACAGTACATGAACACTGAAGCTTTCTTT
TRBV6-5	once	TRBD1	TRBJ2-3	CASSWTGPTDTQYF	TGTGCCAGCAGCTGGACAGGGCCCACAGATACGCAGTATTTT
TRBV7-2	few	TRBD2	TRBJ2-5	CASSAQGGRPARETQYF	TGTGCCAGCAGCGCCCAGGGAGGGAGACCCGCGCGGGAGACCCAGTACTTC
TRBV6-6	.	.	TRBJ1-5	CASIKGELYNQPQHF	TGTGCCAGCATCAAGGGGGAGCTATACAATCAGCCCCAGCATTTT
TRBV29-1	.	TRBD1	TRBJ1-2	CSAMDRGDYGYTF	TGCAGCGCGATGGACAGGGGAGACTATGGCTACACCTTC
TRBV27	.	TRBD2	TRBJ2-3	CASSLGLAGISTDTQYF	TGTGCCAGCAGTTTAGGACTAGCGGGGATTAGCACAGATACGCAGTATTTT
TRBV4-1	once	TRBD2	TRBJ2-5	CASSQRLGLAGLQETQYF	TGCGCCAGCAGCCAACGACTAGGACTAGCGGGGCTCCAAGAGACCCAGTACTTC
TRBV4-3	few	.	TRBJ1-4	CASSQVGGLNEKLFF	TGCGCCAGCAGCCAGGTGGGAGGGTTGAATGAAAAACTGTTTTTT
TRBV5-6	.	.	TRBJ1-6	CASSLYRTKYNSPLHF	TGTGCCAGCAGCTTGTATAGAACTAAGTATAATTCACCCCTCCACTTT
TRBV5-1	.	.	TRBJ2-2	CASSLAADVRTGELFF	TGCGCCAGCAGCTTGGCAGCGGATGTAAGAACCGGGGAGCTGTTTTTT
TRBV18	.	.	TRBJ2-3	CASSPPQATDTQYF	TGTGCCAGCTCACCACCTCAAGCCACAGATACGCAGTATTTT
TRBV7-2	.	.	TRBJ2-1	CASSLGPGVYNEQFF	TGTGCCAGCAGCTTAGGGCCAGGGGTCTACAATGAGCAGTTCTTC
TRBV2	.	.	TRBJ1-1	CASSNRNTEAFF	TGTGCCAGCAGCAACAGGAACACTGAAGCTTTCTTT
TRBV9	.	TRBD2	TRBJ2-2	CASSGGRADTGELFF	TGTGCCAGCAGCGGCGGGAGGGCGGACACCGGGGAGCTGTTTTTT
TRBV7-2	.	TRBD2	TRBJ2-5	CASSLDGASGRGQETQYF	TGTGCCAGCAGCTTAGATGGGGCTAGCGGGAGGGGCCAAGAGACCCAGTACTTC
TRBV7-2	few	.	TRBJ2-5	CASSRTTSIQGETQYF	TGTGCCAGCAGCCGGACGACTAGTATTCAAGGGGAGACCCAGTACTTC
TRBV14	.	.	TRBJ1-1	CASSPQGRNTEAFF	TGTGCCAGCAGCCCGCAGGGGAGGAACACTGAAGCTTTCTTT
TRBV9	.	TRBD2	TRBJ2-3	CASSPGLAGGTDTQYF	TGTGCCAGCAGCCCCGGACTAGCGGGGGGGACAGATACGCAGTATTTT
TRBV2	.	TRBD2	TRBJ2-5	CASRLAGAGETQYF	TGTGCCAGCAGACTAGCGGGAGCGGGAGAGACCCAGTACTTC
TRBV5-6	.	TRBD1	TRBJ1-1	CASTGGMNTEAFF	TGTGCCAGCACAGGGGGCATGAACACTGAAGCTTTCTTT
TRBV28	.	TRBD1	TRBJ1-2	CASNNRGNYGYTF	TGTGCCAGCAATAACAGGGGTAACTATGGCTACACCTTC
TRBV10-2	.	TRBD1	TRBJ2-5	CASSDPGQGQETQYF	TGCGCCAGCAGTGATCCGGGACAGGGTCAAGAGACCCAGTACTTC
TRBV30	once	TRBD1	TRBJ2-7	CAWSTYPRDRGEQYF	TGTGCCTGGAGTACCTACCCACGGGACAGGGGGGAGCAGTACTTC
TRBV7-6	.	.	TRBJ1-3	CASSLDRYSGNTIYF	TGTGCCAGCAGCTTAGACAGATACTCTGGAAACACCATATATTTT
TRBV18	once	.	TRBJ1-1	CASSPADSPDGAFF	TGTGCCAGCTCACCAGCGGACAGTCCTGACGGAGCTTTCTTT
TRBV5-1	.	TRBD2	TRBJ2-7	CASSLAVTSDSYEQYF	TGCGCCAGCAGCCTGGCCGTGACTAGCGACTCCTACGAGCAGTACTTC
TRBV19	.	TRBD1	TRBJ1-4	CASSSDRVVEKLFF	TGTGCCAGTAGTTCGGACAGGGTGGTCGAAAAACTGTTTTTT
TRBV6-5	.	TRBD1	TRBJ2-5	CASSYSMTGQETQYF	TGTGCCAGCAGTTACTCGATGACAGGGCAAGAGACCCAGTACTTC
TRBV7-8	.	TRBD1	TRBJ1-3	CASSYERGPGNTIYF	TGTGCCAGCAGTTACGAAAGGGGGCCAGGAAACACCATATATTTT
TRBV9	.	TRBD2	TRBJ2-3	CASSVTPSGSTDTQYF	TGTGCCAGCAGCGTAACCCCTAGCGGTAGCACAGATACGCAGTATTTT
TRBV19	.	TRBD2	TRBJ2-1	CACWAGASGRAYEQFF	TGTGCCTGCTGGGCAGGGGCTAGCGGGAGGGCATATGAGCAGTTCTTC
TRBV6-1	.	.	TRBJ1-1	CASSEAGGTLFTEAFF	TGTGCCAGCAGTGAAGCGGGGGGGACTTTATTCACTGAAGCTTTCTTT
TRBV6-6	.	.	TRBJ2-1	CASSMGQVYNEQFF	TGTGCCAGCTCAATGGGCCAGGTCTACAATGAGCAGTTCTTC
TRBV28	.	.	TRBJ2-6	CASRELGANVLTF	TGTGCCAGCAGAGAGCTTGGGGCCAACGTCCTGACTTTC
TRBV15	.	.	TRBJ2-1	CATSREGQYNEQFF	TGTGCCACCAGCAGAGAGGGGCAGTACAATGAGCAGTTCTTC
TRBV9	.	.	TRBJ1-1	CASSTTVLNTEAFF	TGTGCCAGCAGCACGACAGTTTTGAACACTGAAGCTTTCTTT
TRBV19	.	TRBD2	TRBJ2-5	CASMARTSGRIGETQYF	TGTGCCAGTATGGCTAGGACTAGCGGGAGGATTGGCGAGACCCAGTACTTC
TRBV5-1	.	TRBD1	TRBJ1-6	CASSRTTGLNSPLHF	TGCGCCAGCAGCCGAACGACAGGGCTGAATTCACCCCTCCACTTT
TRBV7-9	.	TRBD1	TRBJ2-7	CASSYSGTGVEQYF	TGTGCCAGCAGCTATTCCGGGACAGGGGTAGAGCAGTACTTC
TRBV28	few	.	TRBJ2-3	CASSLFRGTQYF	TGTGCCAGCAGTTTATTCAGGGGCACGCAGTATTTT
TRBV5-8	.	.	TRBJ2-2	CASMPGPNTGELFF	TGTGCCAGCATGCCAGGCCCAAACACCGGGGAGCTGTTTTTT
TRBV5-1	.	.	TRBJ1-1	CASSLVDSLNTEAFF	TGCGCCAGCAGCTTGGTTGACAGTCTGAACACTGAAGCTTTCTTT
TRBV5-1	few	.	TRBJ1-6	CASTSRPDSYNSPLHF	TGCGCCAGCACCTCGAGGCCCGACTCCTATAATTCACCCCTCCACTTT
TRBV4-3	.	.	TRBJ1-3	CASSQDPGMGNTIYF	TGCGCCAGCAGCCAAGATCCCGGGATGGGAAACACCATATATTTT
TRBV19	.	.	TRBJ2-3	CATINVGGPLGDTQYF	TGTGCCACTATCAATGTGGGGGGACCACTCGGAGATACGCAGTATTTT
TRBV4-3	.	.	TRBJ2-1	CASSQEVGGSSYNEQFF	TGCGCCAGCAGCCAAGAGGTCGGAGGCAGCTCCTACAATGAGCAGTTCTTC